Below, 27 T cell receptor beta chains from the same sample are listed, as sequenced in a study of OX40 agonist ivuxolimab in advanced cancers. The assay was immunoSEQ multiplex PCR, and TCRdb's table has in-frame clones only and misses some. The data hold 50,000 to 70,000 clones, with approximately 90% observed a single time. The sequencing used CD4+ or CD8+ T cells sorted from blood, collected in a trial of the OX40 agonist ivuxolimab. Receptor source: an adult with an advanced solid tumor such as melanoma, head and neck, liver or kidney cancer.

The chain couples TRBV19 to TRBJ2-7; TRBD1 or TRBD2 may be the D gene (5 bases each). There are 15 residues in the CDR3. CDR1 and CDR2 from the germline V gene are LNHDA and SQIVND (reference sequence). With 2 bases removed from V and 3 bases from J, the gap between germline ends came to 14 bases. The CDR3 region is CASSIRAGTNYEQYF. CDR3 DNA sequence: TGTGCCAGTAGTATACGGGCAGGGACGAACTACGAGCAGTACTTC.

This CDR3 reads CASSGYDYNEQFF. In DNA form, the CDR3 reads TGTGCCAGCAGTGGGTACGACTACAATGAGCAGTTCTTC. The gene calls are TRBV2 and TRBJ2-1; D remains unclear. Germline values: CDR1 SNHLY, CDR2 FYNNEI. V was shortened by 4 bases and J by 3 bases, with 7 bases between the two germline ends. This CDR3 has 13 residues.

The chain carries TRBV6-1 and TRBJ2-7, with 8 bases fitting TRBD1. Germline CDR1 is MNHNS and CDR2 is SASEGT. The CDR3 has 13 amino acids. Unmatched junction bases numbered 7, after V lost 6 bases and J lost 6 bases. CDR3: CASSPDRVGEQYF. The CDR3 nucleotides read TGTGCCAGCAGCCCGGACAGGGTGGGCGAGCAGTACTTC.

V gene TRBV27 combines with J gene TRBJ1-5, with D possibly matching TRBD1 (6 bases). The CDR3 spans 14 residues. V was shortened by 5 bases and J by 6 bases, with 14 bases between the two germline ends. Germline CDR1 reads MNHEY; CDR2 reads SMNVEV (reference sequence). The CDR3 sequence: CASSPDRSPQPQHF. The CDR3 DNA is TGTGCCAGCAGTCCAGACAGGTCCCCTCAGCCCCAGCATTTT.

This chain links TRBV18 with TRBJ1-1; D remains unclear. V was pared by 6 bases and J by 1 base, with 18 bases between. CDR3 length: 16 amino acids. From germline, CDR1 is KGHSH and CDR2 LQKENI. The DNA for the CDR3 is TGTGCCAGCTCGCCCCTGGGCGGCCTGGGGAACACTGAAGCTTTCTTT. Translated: CASSPLGGLGNTEAFF.

The V gene is TRBV10-3, the J gene TRBJ2-5; a possible D gene is TRBD2 (6 bases). CDR1 and CDR2 from the germline V gene are ENHRY and SYGVKD. The germline V and J ends were trimmed by 6 bases and 5 bases, with 16 bases remaining between them. This CDR3 contains 14 residues. The CDR3 bases are TGTGCCATCAGAGGGCGGGATGTGGGGGAGACCCAGTACTTC. Its protein product is CAIRGRDVGETQYF.

The chain combines TRBV27 with TRBJ2-7; TRBD2 agrees at 10 bases. The CDR3 is made up of 16 amino acids. Trimming removed 5 bases from V and 1 base from J; junction bases left unmatched: 8. CDR1 and CDR2 (germline): MNHEY, SMNVEV (reference sequence). The CDR3 nucleotides are TGTGCCAGCAGTCTCTCGGGACTAGCGTCGTCCTACGAGCAGTACTTC. Protein sequence: CASSLSGLASSYEQYF.

This clone was picked up one time. The V call is TRBV7-9, the J call TRBJ2-3; the match to TRBD2 covers 8 bases. V lost 2 bases and J lost 3; bases outside the gene matches: 4. Germline-derived CDR1 and CDR2 are SEHNR and FQNEAQ (reference sequence). This CDR3 is built from 15 residues. DNA for the CDR3: TGTGCCAGCAGCTTAATGGCTAGCGGGACAGATACGCAGTATTTT. It codes for CASSLMASGTDTQYF. Full variable domain (missing parts from reference TRBV7-9 and TRBJ2-3): DTGVSQNPRHKITKRGQNVTFRCDPISEHNRLYWYRQTLGQGPEFLTYFQNEAQLEKSRLLSDRFSAERPKGSFSTLEIQRTEQGDSAMYLCASSLMASGTDTQYFGPGTRLTVL.

This chain uses TRBV5-4 with TRBJ2-5; 7 nucleotides agree with TRBD2. The CDR3 is 15 residues long. Germline V lookup: CDR1 SGHNT, CDR2 YYREEE (reference sequence). V shed 0 bases and J 2 bases; nucleotides not matched to a gene: 4. CDR3 residues: CASSLAGRGQETQYF. For the CDR3, the DNA is TGTGCCAGCAGCTTGGCCGGGCGGGGGCAAGAGACCCAGTACTTC.

This rearrangement joins TRBV4-1 to TRBJ1-5, with D possibly TRBD1 on 5 matching bases. The V end was cut by 1 base, the J end by 9 bases, with 25 bases between. Germline CDR1 reads MGHRA; CDR2 reads YSYEKL. The CDR3 runs 18 residues. CDR3 nucleotides: TGCGCCAGCAGCCAAGTAGCGGACACTCTCATAAAGGGGAGGCCCCAGCATTTT. Encoded protein: CASSQVADTLIKGRPQHF.

V is TRBV6-1 and J is TRBJ1-1; D perhaps matches TRBD1 (5 bases). With 5 bases removed from V and 0 bases from J, the gap between germline ends came to 10 bases. This CDR3 comprises 14 residues. The germline CDR1 and CDR2 sequences are MNHNS and SASEGT. DNA of the CDR3: TGTGCCAGCAGTCGGGGGTACCTGAACACTGAAGCTTTCTTT. Translating it yields CASSRGYLNTEAFF.

The table lists this clone with a few counts. The chain is built from TRBV18 and TRBJ2-1; TRBD2 matches at 7 bases. The J segment lost 4 bases and the V segment lost 2 bases, leaving 14 bases of the junction unmatched. This CDR3 has 18 amino acids. Germline CDR1 KGHSH, CDR2 LQKENI. The CDR3 sequence: CASSPTGGPTKIYNEQFF. CDR3 nucleotide sequence: TGTGCCAGCTCACCAACGGGGGGACCAACGAAGATTTACAATGAGCAGTTCTTC.

The rearrangement joins TRBV7-9 to TRBJ2-7; D remains unclear. This CDR3 has 15 residues. CDR1 is SEHNR, CDR2 FQNEAQ, per germline (reference sequence). V was trimmed by 0 bases and J by 2 bases, leaving 11 bases between them. The CDR3 coding sequence is TGTGCCAGCAGCTTAGCGTCCACGTACCCCTACGAGCAGTACTTC. Amino acid sequence: CASSLASTYPYEQYF.

This clone was found once. The rearrangement links TRBV5-5 to TRBJ1-5; no definite D call. The CDR3 is 14 residues long. V shed 0 bases and J shed 13 bases, with 17 bases lying between them. The germline CDR1 and CDR2 sequences are SGHKS and YYEKEE (reference sequence). CDR3 coding DNA: TGTGCCAGCAGCTTGGAGAGAATGTCCGCTCCGCAGCATTTT. Residues: CASSLERMSAPQHF.

The chain joins TRBV27 to TRBJ1-3, with TRBD1 as a possible D gene (6 bases). This CDR3 has 12 residues. Germline CDR1 is MNHEY and CDR2 is SMNVEV (reference sequence). Trimming removed 8 bases from V and 4 bases from J, with 9 bases in between. The CDR3 loop is CASWGGGNTIYF. The DNA for the CDR3 is TGTGCCAGCTGGGGGGGCGGAAACACCATATATTTT.

The chain couples TRBV10-3 to TRBJ1-1, with D possibly being TRBD1 (5 bases). CDR3 length: 14 residues. CDR1 is ENHRY and CDR2 is SYGVKD in the germline V gene. V gave up 6 bases and J gave up 3 bases, with 14 bases separating them. The CDR3, as DNA: TGTGCCATCAGGTCTGGGGGGTCGGACACTGAAGCTTTCTTT. It yields the protein CAIRSGGSDTEAFF.

This clone was seen a handful of times. V is TRBV18 and J is TRBJ1-1; D call uncertain. The CDR3 extends over 14 amino acids. V was shortened by 6 bases and J by 1 base, with 12 bases between the two germline ends. Per the germline V gene, CDR1 is KGHSH and CDR2 is LQKENI. For the CDR3, the DNA is TGTGCCAGCTCTGGGCGTTTGGGGAACACTGAAGCTTTCTTT. The encoded protein is CASSGRLGNTEAFF. Supplemented by reference TRBV18 and TRBJ1-1, the full variable domain reads NAGVMQNPRHLVRRRGQEARLRCSPMKGHSHVYWYRQLPEEGLKFMVYLQKENIIDESGMPKERFSAEFPKEGPSILRIQQVVRGDSAAYFCASSGRLGNTEAFFGQGTRLTVV.

V usage is TRBV27 and J usage is TRBJ2-7; 7 bases map to TRBD1. Trimming took 5 bases from V and 2 from J; bases not matched to a gene: 6. The germline CDR1 and CDR2 sequences are MNHEY and SMNVEV (reference sequence). CDR3 length equals 14 residues. The CDR3 loop reads CASSRQGGPYEQYF. CDR3 in DNA: TGTGCCAGCAGTCGACAGGGTGGGCCCTACGAGCAGTACTTC.

This clone was detected only a few times. This sequence joins TRBV29-1 and TRBJ1-1, with 7 bases aligning to TRBD1. J gave up 0 bases and V 6 bases, and 7 bases lay outside the gene matches. The CDR3 loop spans 14 amino acids. The germline CDR1 and CDR2 sequences are SQVTM and ANQGSEA. CDR3 bases: TGCAGCGTCCTCCGGGACAGCTTGAACACTGAAGCTTTCTTT. Its protein product is CSVLRDSLNTEAFF. Full variable domain (missing parts from reference TRBV29-1 and TRBJ1-1): SAVISQKPSRDICQRGTSLTIQCQVDSQVTMMFWYRQQPGQSLTLIATANQGSEATYESGFVIDKFPISRPNLTFSTLTVSNMSPEDSSIYLCSVLRDSLNTEAFFGQGTRLTVV.

CDR3 sequence: CASSEQTGPDSEAFF. In DNA, the CDR3 is TGTGCCAGCAGTGAACAGACAGGGCCCGATTCAGAAGCTTTCTTT. The rearrangement joins TRBV6-1 to TRBJ1-1; TRBD1 matches at 7 bases. In germline, CDR1 is MNHNS, CDR2 SASEGT. The J segment lost 8 bases and the V segment lost 2 bases, leaving 11 bases of the junction unmatched. The CDR3 contains 15 residues.

The chain couples TRBV14 to TRBJ2-1, with TRBD1 as a possible D gene (5 bases). Trimming cost V 0 bases and J 8 bases, with 14 bases left between them. Germline V gene sequence: CDR1 SGHDN, CDR2 FVKESK. The CDR3 loop spans 15 amino acids. This CDR3 is CASSQDRVRFHEQFF. As DNA, the CDR3 is TGTGCCAGCAGCCAAGACAGGGTCAGGTTCCATGAGCAGTTCTTC.

V is TRBV19 and J is TRBJ1-2, with 8 bases matching TRBD1. Germline assignment: CDR1 LNHDA and CDR2 SQIVND (reference sequence). V lost 5 bases and J lost 6; bases outside the gene matches: 5. The CDR3 has 13 residues. The CDR3 spells CASSLTGEDGYTF. The CDR3 coding sequence is TGTGCCAGTAGTCTGACAGGGGAGGATGGCTACACCTTC.

The chain links TRBV7-2 to TRBJ2-7; possible D gene TRBD1, 6 bases. V was shortened by 1 base and J by 6 bases, with 13 bases between the two germline ends. The CDR3 loop spans 14 amino acids. Germline V lookup: CDR1 SGHTA, CDR2 FQGNSA. CDR3 sequence (DNA): TGTGCCAGCAGCTTAGAACAGGGTCTCGGCGAGCAGTACTTC. Encoded protein: CASSLEQGLGEQYF.

The chain links TRBV10-3 to TRBJ2-7; no reliable D call. Germline CDR1 reads ENHRY; CDR2 reads SYGVKD. With 2 bases removed from V and 0 bases from J, the gap between germline ends came to 8 bases. This CDR3 comprises 14 residues. The CDR3 sequence: CAISELQDSYEQYF. The CDR3 region has the DNA TGTGCCATCAGTGAGCTTCAGGACTCCTACGAGCAGTACTTC.

This clone came up once. This chain connects TRBV11-3 to TRBJ1-4; tentatively, D is TRBD1 (5 bases). The V end was cut by 0 bases, the J end by 7 bases, with 15 bases between. CDR3 size: 16 residues. Germline CDR1 and CDR2: SGHNT and YENEEA. This CDR3 reads CASSLEGPGISEKLFF. The CDR3 bases are TGTGCCAGCAGCTTAGAGGGCCCAGGGATTTCTGAAAAACTGTTTTTT.

The rearrangement joins TRBV18 to TRBJ1-1, with D hard to call. Looked up from germline, CDR1 is KGHSH and CDR2 is LQKENI. The CDR3 extends over 14 amino acids. V was shortened by 2 bases and J by 0 bases, with 7 bases between the two germline ends. The CDR3 DNA is TGTGCCAGCTCACCAGACCGGCTGAACACTGAAGCTTTCTTT. It specifies CASSPDRLNTEAFF.

This chain links TRBV6-5 with TRBJ1-5; D remains ambiguous. With 5 bases removed from V and 4 bases from J, the gap between germline ends came to 12 bases. This CDR3 comprises 14 residues. Germline CDR1 reads MNHEY; CDR2 reads SVGAGI. The CDR3 loop is CASSGGWPNQPQHF. CDR3 nucleotide sequence: TGTGCCAGCAGTGGAGGCTGGCCTAATCAGCCCCAGCATTTT.